The 26 T cell receptor beta chains given below trace back to one sample, sequenced in a study of T cells in localized non-small cell lung cancer. Sequencing used immunoSEQ multiplex PCR; TCRdb keeps in-frame clones, though not all of them. The sample carries 8,500 to 13,000 clones, 48% recorded once. The sequenced sample was lymph node tissue, obtained before any cancer treatment. The receptors were sampled from a woman aged 35-75 years with stage II squamous cell lung carcinoma.

This clone occurred a few times. The rearrangement uses TRBV10-3 and TRBJ2-7, with no clear D. V was clipped by 2 bases and J by 3 bases, with 11 bases between them. Per germline, CDR1 ENHRY and CDR2 SYGVKD. This CDR3 is 14 amino acids long. The CDR3 spells CAISEISSFYEQYF. Here the CDR3 DNA reads TGTGCCATCAGTGAGATTAGCAGCTTCTACGAGCAGTACTTC.

The V call is TRBV29-1, the J call TRBJ2-5; D unresolved. Germline lookup yields CDR1 SQVTM and CDR2 ANQGSEA. This CDR3 contains 13 residues. V was cut by 2 bases and J by 9 bases, with 16 bases left in between. This CDR3 reads CSVESSGVASQYF. The CDR3 bases are TGCAGCGTTGAATCGTCCGGAGTTGCATCCCAGTACTTC. Full variable domain (missing parts from reference TRBV29-1 and TRBJ2-5): SAVISQKPSRDICQRGTSLTIQCQVDSQVTMMFWYRQQPGQSLTLIATANQGSEATYESGFVIDKFPISRPNLTFSTLTVSNMSPEDSSIYLCSVESSGVASQYFGPGTRLLVL.

This sequence joins TRBV6-8 and TRBJ1-6; 11 bases match TRBD1. From germline, CDR1 is MNHGY and CDR2 SAAAGT. This CDR3 has 17 residues. With 7 bases clipped from V and 10 bases from J, the junction kept 15 bases outside the gene matches. In nucleotides, the CDR3 is TGTGCCAGCACCCTCGGGACAGGGGGAGGAAGGGGCTCACCCCTCCACTTT. Protein product: CASTLGTGGGRGSPLHF.

This clone was detected a few times. The chain uses TRBV6-8 and TRBJ2-1, with 12 bases fitting TRBD2. There are 15 residues in the CDR3. After removal of 6 bases from V and 8 bases from J, the junction contained 8 bases not matched to a gene. The germline CDR1 and CDR2 sequences are MNHGY and SAAAGT. In DNA form, the CDR3 reads TGTGCCAGCAGGTCCCTGACTAGCGGGAGCTATGAGCAGTTCTTC. Encoded protein: CASRSLTSGSYEQFF.

This clone was seen more than once but under ten times. The chain is built from TRBV4-1 and TRBJ1-2, with D possibly TRBD1 on 6 matching bases. V lost 3 bases and J lost 3, with 14 bases in between. Germline CDR1 reads MGHRA; CDR2 reads YSYEKL. The CDR3 has 15 amino acids. The CDR3 spells CASSQYIQGDYGYTF. CDR3 coding DNA: TGCGCCAGCAGCCAGTACATACAGGGAGACTATGGCTACACCTTC.

This clone occurred a few times. This chain links TRBV28 with TRBJ2-5; D uncertain. CDR3 length equals 12 residues. Between the trimmed V and J ends, which lost 5 bases and 6 bases, there was a span of 10 bases. CDR1 and CDR2 (germline): MDHEN, SYDVKM. CDR3 DNA: TGTGCCAGCAGTATTAGCCGGAAGACCCAGTACTTC. This sequence encodes CASSISRKTQYF.

This clone occurred a few times. A base remains ambiguous or unread, so its encoded residue is written X. J is TRBJ2-6 and V is TRBV6-8; no clear D gene. The CDR3 has 15 amino acids. The V gene lost 2 bases and the J gene lost 2 bases, with 7 bases spanning the gap. Germline CDR1 MNHGY, CDR2 SAAAGT. Written as DNA, the CDR3 is TGTGCCAGCAGTTACGCRGGGACTGGGGCCAACGTCCTGACTTTC. Amino acids: CASSYXGTGANVLTF. The CDR3 reads in full as CASSYAGTGANVLTF.

The table lists this clone with a few counts. The chain uses TRBV6-8 and TRBJ2-1; D call uncertain. Trimming left V 5 bases short and J 8 bases short, with 13 bases between. CDR1 MNHGY and CDR2 SAAAGT come from the germline V gene. This CDR3 has 13 amino acids. The CDR3 protein is CASSQALFDEQFF. The CDR3 DNA follows: TGTGCCAGCAGTCAGGCCCTTTTCGATGAGCAGTTCTTC.

This clone has only a few counts. V usage is TRBV4-1 and J usage is TRBJ1-1; D is perhaps TRBD1 (5 bases). Germline V gives CDR1 MGHRA, CDR2 YSYEKL. The CDR3 loop spans 14 amino acids. The V and J ends lost 0 bases and 5 bases respectively, with 10 bases between them. This CDR3 reads CASSQDLSGTEAFF. In nucleotides, the CDR3 is TGCGCCAGCAGCCAAGATCTTTCAGGGACTGAAGCTTTCTTT.

There are a few counts of this clone. The chain employs TRBV9 and TRBJ2-6; D is unresolved. Trimming removed 0 bases at V and 4 bases at J, with 8 bases between. This CDR3 spans 15 amino acids. The germline CDR1 and CDR2 sequences are SGDLS and YYNGEE. Written as DNA, the CDR3 is TGTGCCAGCAGCGTAGAAGGGTACGGGGCCAACGTCCTGACTTTC. Residues: CASSVEGYGANVLTF.

This clone showed up just a few times. The chain joins TRBV15 to TRBJ1-1; D gene uncertain. V was clipped by 0 bases and J by 1 base, with 6 bases between them. The CDR3 is 14 amino acids. Germline assignment: CDR1 LNHNV and CDR2 YYDKDF (reference sequence). The DNA for the CDR3 is TGTGCCACCAGCAGAGATAGACGGAACACTGAAGCTTTCTTT. Its translation: CATSRDRRNTEAFF. The whole variable domain, filled in from reference TRBV15 and TRBJ1-1, reads DAMVIQNPRYQVTQFGKPVTLSCSQTLNHNVMYWYQQKSSQAPKLLFHYYDKDFNNEADTPDNFQSRRPNTSFCFLDIRSPGLGDTAMYLCATSRDRRNTEAFFGQGTRLTVV.

By its share, this clone is medium-sized (0.01 to 0.1%). This chain connects TRBV6-8 to TRBJ1-2, with TRBD1 matching over 7 bases. The V gene's germline CDR1 is MNHGY and CDR2 SAAAGT. The CDR3 has 17 residues. V was pared by 6 bases and J by 8 bases, with 21 bases of the junction left unmatched. In nucleotides, the CDR3 is TGTGCCAGCAGCTCTATGAGCTCGGACAGGTTGTTGTGGGGCTACACCTTC. As protein: CASSSMSSDRLLWGYTF.

J is TRBJ2-6 and V is TRBV5-1; D call uncertain. V was trimmed by 0 bases and J by 4 bases, leaving 8 bases between them. The CDR3 covers 15 residues. The germline gives CDR1 SGHRS, CDR2 YFSETQ. CDR3 DNA sequence: TGCGCCAGCAGCTTGGAAGGATCCGGGGCCAACGTCCTGACTTTC. This gives the protein CASSLEGSGANVLTF.

In its sample, this clone was seen a few times. The V call is TRBV4-1, the J call TRBJ1-1, with D tentatively TRBD1 (5 bases). V lost 0 bases and J lost 1, with 6 bases in between. In germline, CDR1 is MGHRA, CDR2 YSYEKL. The CDR3 sequence is 14 residues long. In DNA form, the CDR3 reads TGCGCCAGCAGCCAAGATCAGGGGAACACTGAAGCTTTCTTT. Protein product: CASSQDQGNTEAFF.

The gene calls are TRBV19 and TRBJ1-5; weak D call: TRBD1 (5 bases). Germline V gene lookup returns CDR1 LNHDA and CDR2 SQIVND (reference sequence). Trimming stripped 4 bases from V and 2 bases from J, with 12 bases between. CDR3 length: 15 residues. The DNA of the CDR3 is TGTGCCAGTAGTAAGAGGCAGGGTGGCAATCAGCCCCAGCATTTT. Amino acids: CASSKRQGGNQPQHF.

This rearrangement joins TRBV11-3 to TRBJ1-2; D perhaps matches TRBD1 (5 bases). V gave up 3 bases and J gave up 1 base, with 9 bases separating them. The germline V gene encodes CDR1 SGHNT and CDR2 YENEEA. The CDR3 contains 14 residues. The CDR3 nucleotides are TGTGCCAGCAGCTTTGGGGCTAATAACTATGGCTACACCTTC. This translates into CASSFGANNYGYTF.

This clone was detected only a few times. The V and J genes are TRBV30 and TRBJ2-1; D not resolved. The V gene lost 0 bases and the J gene lost 3 bases, with 15 bases spanning the gap. Looked up from germline, CDR1 is GTSNPN and CDR2 is SVGIG (reference sequence). This CDR3 contains 16 residues. CDR3: CAWSVGIANSYNEQFF. For the CDR3, the DNA is TGTGCCTGGAGTGTAGGTATTGCGAATAGCTACAATGAGCAGTTCTTC.

The chain employs TRBV19 and TRBJ1-1; 7 nucleotides match TRBD1. Per the germline V gene, CDR1 is LNHDA and CDR2 is SQIVND (reference sequence). The CDR3 consists of 15 residues. V dropped 2 bases and J dropped 1; count of bases not matched to a gene: 4. DNA for the CDR3: TGTGCCAGTAGTATAAGGTCAGGGGGGAACACTGAAGCTTTCTTT. This sequence encodes CASSIRSGGNTEAFF. The whole variable domain, remainder taken from reference TRBV19 and TRBJ1-1, is DGGITQSPKYLFRKEGQNVTLSCEQNLNHDAMYWYRQDPGQGLRLIYYSQIVNDFQKGDIAEGYSVSREKKESFPLTVTSAQKNPTAFYLCASSIRSGGNTEAFFGQGTRLTVV.

By proportion, this clone is medium-sized (0.01 to 0.1%). This chain uses TRBV6-8 with TRBJ1-5; 8 bases are a match to TRBD1. Germline V lookup: CDR1 MNHGY, CDR2 SAAAGT. This CDR3 spans 15 amino acids. With 6 bases clipped from V and 6 bases from J, the junction kept 10 bases outside the gene matches. The CDR3 DNA sequence: TGTGCCAGCAGGGCAGACAGGGGAACGATTCAGCCCCAGCATTTT. It yields the protein CASRADRGTIQPQHF.

The rearrangement joins TRBV5-1 to TRBJ1-1, with D tentatively TRBD1 (5 bases). Looked up from germline, CDR1 is SGHRS and CDR2 is YFSETQ. CDR3 size: 14 residues. V lost 4 bases, J lost 4 bases, and 14 bases lay in between. The CDR3 sequence is CASSTGPGGTEAFF. The CDR3 coding sequence is TGCGCCAGCAGCACGGGACCTGGGGGCACTGAAGCTTTCTTT. The whole variable domain, filled in from reference TRBV5-1 and TRBJ1-1, reads KAGVTQTPRYLIKTRGQQVTLSCSPISGHRSVSWYQQTPGQGLQFLFEYFSETQRNKGNFPGRFSGRQFSNSRSEMNVSTLELGDSALYLCASSTGPGGTEAFFGQGTRLTVV.

The sample holds a few counts of this clone. V and J are TRBV6-8 and TRBJ2-7; tentatively, D is TRBD1 or TRBD2 (5 bases each). Deletions cut 8 bases from V and 0 bases from J, with 11 bases between. This CDR3 has 13 amino acids. CDR1 MNHGY and CDR2 SAAAGT come from the germline V gene. CDR3 sequence: CASRGPSSYEQYF. The CDR3 DNA reads TGTGCCAGCCGGGGACCGAGCTCCTACGAGCAGTACTTC.

This chain links TRBV19 with TRBJ1-1; D not resolved. Between the trimmed V and J ends, which lost 1 base and 0 bases, there was a span of 12 bases. Germline assignment: CDR1 LNHDA and CDR2 SQIVND (reference sequence). There are 16 residues in the CDR3. The CDR3 region has the DNA TGTGCCAGTAGTATAGTTCCGGGGTCCATGAACACTGAAGCTTTCTTT. This sequence encodes CASSIVPGSMNTEAFF.

The V gene is TRBV18, the J gene TRBJ1-1; no firm D call. The germline V gene has CDR1 KGHSH and CDR2 LQKENI. V lost 6 bases and J lost 1, with 6 bases in between. This CDR3 comprises 12 residues. CDR3 DNA: TGTGCCAGCTCCCGGGCGAACACTGAAGCTTTCTTT. Residues: CASSRANTEAFF.

The CDR3 here is CAWRSRVTGYTF. The CDR3 nucleotides are TGTGCCTGGAGAAGCAGGGTAACTGGCTACACCTTC. The chain carries TRBV30 and TRBJ1-2; possible D gene TRBD1, 5 bases. CDR1 and CDR2 from the germline V gene are GTSNPN and SVGIG (reference sequence). CDR3 length: 12 amino acids. V lost 3 bases, J lost 7 bases, and 12 bases lay in between.

V is TRBV19 and J is TRBJ1-1; a possible D gene is TRBD1 (6 bases). The CDR3 totals 16 residues. V was trimmed by 1 base and J by 2 bases, leaving 14 bases between them. CDR1 and CDR2 (germline): LNHDA, SQIVND (reference sequence). CDR3 DNA sequence: TGTGCCAGTAGTATAGGACCGGGGGCGGTTAACACTGAAGCTTTCTTT. This gives the protein CASSIGPGAVNTEAFF.

V usage is TRBV19 and J usage is TRBJ1-1; TRBD1 is a possible D gene (6 bases). The CDR3 covers 13 residues. CDR1 is LNHDA, CDR2 SQIVND, per germline (reference sequence). The V end was cut by 11 bases, the J end by 1 base, with 14 bases between. CDR3 region: CASGQLSNTEAFF. CDR3 bases: TGTGCCTCAGGACAGCTATCGAACACTGAAGCTTTCTTT.